This T cell receptor (beta chain) was recorded in a study of blood T cell repertoires in COVID-19. Study-level background: Acute and convalescent COVID-19 specimens originated in the United States, Italy and Spain. In each case, the material was cDNA or gDNA derived from T cells, B-cell-depleted T cells, or PBMCs.

Repertoires were generated with immunoSEQ multiplex PCR, while TCRdb's copy carries only in-frame clones and drops some. Counted here are around 54,000 clones, less than 95% occurring once; the ten biggest clones make up approximately 3.4%. This CDR3 is 14 amino acids long. V lost 0 bases and J lost 5, with 11 bases in between. Germline assignment: CDR1 SGHKS and CDR2 YYEKEE (reference sequence). Sequencing was carried out using peripheral blood. The chain uses TRBV5-5 and TRBJ1-2; D remains ambiguous. This receptor was obtained from a human donor in a cohort sampled during active COVID-19. The CDR3 spells CASSLVWENYGYTF. CDR3 sequence (DNA): TGTGCCAGCAGCTTGGTGTGGGAGAATTATGGCTACACCTTC.